This T cell receptor (beta chain) is from a study of blood T cell repertoires in COVID-19. CDR3 length: 14 residues. V gave up 1 base and J gave up 2 bases, with 7 bases separating them. In germline, CDR1 is SGHNT, CDR2 YENEEA. Assay used: immunoSEQ multiplex PCR; TCRdb lists only in-frame clones, some missing. This table holds 75,000 to 80,000 clones, around 80% found once. This clonotype was sampled from a woman aged 55 to 70 with acute or convalescent COVID-19. The specimen was peripheral blood. The genes are TRBV11-3 and TRBJ2-3; no clear D. DNA of the CDR3: TGTGCCAGCAGCTTAGGCGGATCCACAGATACGCAGTATTTT. It translates to CASSLGGSTDTQYF. Supplemented by reference TRBV11-3 and TRBJ2-3, the full variable domain reads EAGVVQSPRYKIIEKKQPVAFWCNPISGHNTLYWYLQNLGQGPELLIRYENEEAVDDSQLPKDRFSAERLKGVDSTLKIQPAELGDSAVYLCASSLGGSTDTQYFGPGTRLTVL.